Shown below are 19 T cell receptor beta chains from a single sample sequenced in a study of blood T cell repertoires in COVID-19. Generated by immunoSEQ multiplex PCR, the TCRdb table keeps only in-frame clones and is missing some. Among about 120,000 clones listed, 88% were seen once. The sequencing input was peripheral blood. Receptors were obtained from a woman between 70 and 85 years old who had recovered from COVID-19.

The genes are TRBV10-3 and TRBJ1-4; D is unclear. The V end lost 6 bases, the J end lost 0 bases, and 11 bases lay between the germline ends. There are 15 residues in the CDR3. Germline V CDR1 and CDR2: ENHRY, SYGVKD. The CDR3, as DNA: TGTGCCATCAGGGGCAGCCTTGCAACTAATGAAAAACTGTTTTTT. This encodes CAIRGSLATNEKLFF.

CDR3 sequence: CASSPQGGVNYNEQFF. For the CDR3, the DNA is TGTGCCAGCAGCCCGCAAGGGGGAGTCAACTACAATGAGCAGTTCTTC. The chain has TRBV7-2 and TRBJ2-1; a possible D gene is TRBD1 (6 bases). The V end lost 5 bases, the J end lost 3 bases, and 17 bases lay between the germline ends. The CDR3 length is 16 residues. Germline V gene sequence: CDR1 SGHTA, CDR2 FQGNSA.

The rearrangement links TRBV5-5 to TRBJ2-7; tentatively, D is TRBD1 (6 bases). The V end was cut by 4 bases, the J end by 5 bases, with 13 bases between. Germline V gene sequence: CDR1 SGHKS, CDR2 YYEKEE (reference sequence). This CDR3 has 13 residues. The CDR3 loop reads CASSPGTFDEQYF. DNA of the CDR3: TGTGCCAGCAGCCCAGGGACATTCGACGAGCAGTACTTC.

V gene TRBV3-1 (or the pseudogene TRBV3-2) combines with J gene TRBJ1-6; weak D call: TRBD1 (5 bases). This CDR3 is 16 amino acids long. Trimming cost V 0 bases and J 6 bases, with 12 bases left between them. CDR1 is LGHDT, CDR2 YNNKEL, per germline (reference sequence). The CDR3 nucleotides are TGTGCCAGCAGCCAAGATGGGGAGGGACTTAATTCACCCCTCCACTTT. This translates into CASSQDGEGLNSPLHF.

The CDR3 loop reads CASTETGQSYEQYF. For the CDR3, the DNA is TGTGCCAGCACTGAGACAGGTCAGTCCTACGAGCAGTACTTC. The J gene is TRBJ2-7, the V gene TRBV28; TRBD1 might be the D (6 bases). Between the trimmed V and J ends, which lost 7 bases and 1 base, there was a span of 14 bases. The CDR3 consists of 14 residues. CDR1 MDHEN and CDR2 SYDVKM come from the germline V gene.

The CDR3, as DNA: TGTGCCAGCAGCCCCCAGGTATCCCTCGCCACCGGGGAGCTGTTTTTT. Its translation: CASSPQVSLATGELFF. The gene calls are TRBV7-8 and TRBJ2-2; no firm D call. Germline V CDR1 and CDR2: SGHVS, FQNEAQ. Trimming left V 5 bases short and J 4 bases short, with 17 bases between. The CDR3 has 16 residues.

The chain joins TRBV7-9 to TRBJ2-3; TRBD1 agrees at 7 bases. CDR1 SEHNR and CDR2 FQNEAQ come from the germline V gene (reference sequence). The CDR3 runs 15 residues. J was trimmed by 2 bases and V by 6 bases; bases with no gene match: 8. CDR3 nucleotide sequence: TGTGCCAGCAGGTCGAGGGACAGACCCACAGATACGCAGTATTTT. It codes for CASRSRDRPTDTQYF.

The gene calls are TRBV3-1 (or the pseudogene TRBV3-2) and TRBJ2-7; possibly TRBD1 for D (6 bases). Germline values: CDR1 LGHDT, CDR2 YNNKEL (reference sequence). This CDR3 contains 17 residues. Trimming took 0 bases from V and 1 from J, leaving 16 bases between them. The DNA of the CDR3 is TGTGCCAGCAGCCAAGACCAAACCGGGACACGATCCTACGAGCAGTACTTC. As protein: CASSQDQTGTRSYEQYF.

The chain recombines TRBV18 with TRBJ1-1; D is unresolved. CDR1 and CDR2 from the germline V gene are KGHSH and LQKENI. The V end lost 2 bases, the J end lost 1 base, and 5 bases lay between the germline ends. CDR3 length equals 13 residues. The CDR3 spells CASSPAENTEAFF. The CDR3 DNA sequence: TGTGCCAGCTCACCAGCGGAGAACACTGAAGCTTTCTTT.

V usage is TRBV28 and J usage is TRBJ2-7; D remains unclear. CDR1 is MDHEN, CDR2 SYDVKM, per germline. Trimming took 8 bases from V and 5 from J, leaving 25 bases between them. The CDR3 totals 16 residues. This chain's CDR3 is CASSSFAALTLNEQYF. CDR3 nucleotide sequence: TGTGCCAGCTCCTCTTTCGCGGCACTTACCCTAAACGAGCAGTACTTC. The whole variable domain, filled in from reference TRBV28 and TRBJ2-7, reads DVKVTQSSRYLVKRTGEKVFLECVQDMDHENMFWYRQDPGLGLRLIYFSYDVKMKEKGDIPEGYSVSREKKERFSLILESASTNQTSMYLCASSSFAALTLNEQYFGPGTRLTVT.

The CDR3 loop reads CASSSTRGGTVTYNEQFF. The CDR3 nucleotides read TGTGCCAGCAGCTCGACCCGGGGGGGGACAGTAACCTACAATGAGCAGTTCTTC. The chain links TRBV9 to TRBJ2-1, with a possible D match to TRBD2 (8 bases). This CDR3 contains 18 residues. V lost 4 bases and J 2 bases, leaving 22 bases between the germline ends. Germline CDR1 reads SGDLS; CDR2 reads YYNGEE.

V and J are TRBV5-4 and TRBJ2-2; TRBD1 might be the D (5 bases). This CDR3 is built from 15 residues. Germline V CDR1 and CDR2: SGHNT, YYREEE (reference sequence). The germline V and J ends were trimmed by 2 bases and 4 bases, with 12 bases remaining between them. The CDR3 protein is CASSFSGSGTGELFF. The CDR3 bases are TGTGCCAGCAGCTTTTCAGGGTCGGGCACCGGGGAGCTGTTTTTT.

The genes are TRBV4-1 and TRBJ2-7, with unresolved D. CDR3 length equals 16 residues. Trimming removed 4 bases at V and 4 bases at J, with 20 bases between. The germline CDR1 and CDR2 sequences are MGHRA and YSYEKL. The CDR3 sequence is CASSPRTGSNVYEQYF. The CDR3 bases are TGCGCCAGCAGCCCTCGAACCGGGTCAAATGTATACGAGCAGTACTTC.

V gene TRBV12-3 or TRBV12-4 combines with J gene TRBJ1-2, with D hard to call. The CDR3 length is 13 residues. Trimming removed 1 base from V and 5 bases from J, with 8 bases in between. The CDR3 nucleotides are TGTGCCAGCAGTTTAGGTCCAGAATATGGCTACACCTTC. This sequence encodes CASSLGPEYGYTF.

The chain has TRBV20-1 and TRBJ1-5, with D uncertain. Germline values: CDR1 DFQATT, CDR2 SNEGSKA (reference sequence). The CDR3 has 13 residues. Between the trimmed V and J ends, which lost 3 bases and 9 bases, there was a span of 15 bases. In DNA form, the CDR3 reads TGCAGTGCTAGTGGTGCGCCCCAGCGGCCCCAGCATTTT. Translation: CSASGAPQRPQHF.

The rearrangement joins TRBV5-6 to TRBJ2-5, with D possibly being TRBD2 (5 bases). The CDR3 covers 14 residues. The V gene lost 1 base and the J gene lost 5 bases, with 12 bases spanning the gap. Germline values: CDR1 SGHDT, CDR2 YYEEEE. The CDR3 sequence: CASSLSLRVETQYF. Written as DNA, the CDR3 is TGTGCCAGCAGCTTGTCCCTGAGGGTGGAGACCCAGTACTTC.

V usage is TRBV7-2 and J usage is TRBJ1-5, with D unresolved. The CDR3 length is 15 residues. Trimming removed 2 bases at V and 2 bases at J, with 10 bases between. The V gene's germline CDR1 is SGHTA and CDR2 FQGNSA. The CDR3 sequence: CASSLIGEGNQPQHF. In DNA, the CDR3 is TGTGCCAGCAGCTTAATCGGGGAAGGCAATCAGCCCCAGCATTTT.

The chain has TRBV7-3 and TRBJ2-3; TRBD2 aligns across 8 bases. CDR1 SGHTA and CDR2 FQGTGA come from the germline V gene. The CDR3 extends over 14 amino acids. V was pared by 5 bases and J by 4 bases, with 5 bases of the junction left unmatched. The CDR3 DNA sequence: TGTGCCAGCAGCCCCGGACTAGCCCCAGATACGCAGTATTTT. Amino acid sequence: CASSPGLAPDTQYF.

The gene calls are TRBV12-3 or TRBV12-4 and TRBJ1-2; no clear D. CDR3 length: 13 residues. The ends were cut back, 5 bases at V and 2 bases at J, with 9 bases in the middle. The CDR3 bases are TGTGCCAGCAGTCTGCAGTCAAACTATGGCTACACCTTC. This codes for CASSLQSNYGYTF.